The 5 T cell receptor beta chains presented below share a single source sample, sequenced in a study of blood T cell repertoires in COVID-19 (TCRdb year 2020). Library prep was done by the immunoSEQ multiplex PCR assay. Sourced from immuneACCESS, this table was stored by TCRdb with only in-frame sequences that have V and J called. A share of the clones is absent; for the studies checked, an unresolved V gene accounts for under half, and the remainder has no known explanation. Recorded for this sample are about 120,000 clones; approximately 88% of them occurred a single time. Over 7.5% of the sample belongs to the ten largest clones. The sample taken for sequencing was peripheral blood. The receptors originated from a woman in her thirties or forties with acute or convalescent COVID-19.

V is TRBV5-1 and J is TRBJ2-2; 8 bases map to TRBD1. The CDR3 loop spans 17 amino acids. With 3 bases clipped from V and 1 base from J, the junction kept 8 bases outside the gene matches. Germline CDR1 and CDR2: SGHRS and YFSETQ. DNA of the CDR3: TGCGCCAGCAGCTATGTCGCAGGGACAGGGAACACCGGGGAGCTGTTTTTT. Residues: CASSYVAGTGNTGELFF.

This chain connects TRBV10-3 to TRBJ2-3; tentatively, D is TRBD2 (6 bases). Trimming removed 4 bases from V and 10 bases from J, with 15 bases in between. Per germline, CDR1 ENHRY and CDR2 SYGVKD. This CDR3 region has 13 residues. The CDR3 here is CAISASTREAQYF. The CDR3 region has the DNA TGTGCCATCAGTGCCTCGACTAGGGAGGCGCAGTATTTT.

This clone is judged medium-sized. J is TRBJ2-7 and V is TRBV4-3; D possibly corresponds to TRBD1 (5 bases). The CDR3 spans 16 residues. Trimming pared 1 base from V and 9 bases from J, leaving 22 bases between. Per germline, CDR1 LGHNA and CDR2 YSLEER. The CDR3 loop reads CASSQGTDKAGSVQYF. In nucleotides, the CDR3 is TGCGCCAGCAGCCAAGGTACGGACAAGGCCGGCTCGGTGCAGTACTTC.

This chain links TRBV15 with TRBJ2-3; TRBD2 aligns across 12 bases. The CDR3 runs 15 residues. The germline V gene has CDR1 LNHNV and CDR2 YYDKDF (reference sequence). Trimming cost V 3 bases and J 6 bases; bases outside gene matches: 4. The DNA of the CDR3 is TGTGCCACCAGCAGTAGGACTAGCGGGGAGGATACGCAGTATTTT. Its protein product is CATSSRTSGEDTQYF.

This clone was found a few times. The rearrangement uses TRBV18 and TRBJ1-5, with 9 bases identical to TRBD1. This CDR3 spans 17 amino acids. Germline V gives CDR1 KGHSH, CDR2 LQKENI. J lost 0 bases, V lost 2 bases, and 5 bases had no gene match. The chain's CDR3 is CASSPSDRGPSNQPQHF. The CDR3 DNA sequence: TGTGCCAGCTCACCATCGGACAGGGGTCCTAGCAATCAGCCCCAGCATTTT.